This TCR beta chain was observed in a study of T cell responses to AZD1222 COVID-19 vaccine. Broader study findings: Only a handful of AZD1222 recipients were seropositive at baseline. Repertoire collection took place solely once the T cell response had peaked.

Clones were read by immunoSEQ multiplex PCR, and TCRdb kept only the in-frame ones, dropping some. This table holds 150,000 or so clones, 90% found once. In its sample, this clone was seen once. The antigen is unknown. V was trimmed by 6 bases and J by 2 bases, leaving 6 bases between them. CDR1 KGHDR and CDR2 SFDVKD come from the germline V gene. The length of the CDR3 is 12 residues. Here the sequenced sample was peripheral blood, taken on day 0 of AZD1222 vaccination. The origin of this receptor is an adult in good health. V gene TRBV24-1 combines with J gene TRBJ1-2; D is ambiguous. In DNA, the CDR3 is TGTGCCACCAGTCAAAGGAACTATGGCTACACCTTC. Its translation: CATSQRNYGYTF.